One sample yielded the 29 T cell receptor beta chains listed below, sequenced in a study of beta chain features in type 1 diabetes. Isolated RNA was reverse transcribed in full, so expressed TCRB transcripts were sequenced. Repertoires were generated with immunoSEQ multiplex PCR, while TCRdb's copy carries only in-frame clones and drops some. The table lists around 300,000 clones, 9.5% to 11% of them singletons. Source material: naive CD4+ T cells from blood. The receptors were sampled from a woman between 25 and 40 years old in good health.

The J gene is TRBJ1-1, the V gene TRBV11-3, with D uncertain. Deletions cut 2 bases from V and 8 bases from J, with 12 bases between. The CDR3 contains 13 residues. CDR1 and CDR2 (germline): SGHNT, YENEEA. CDR3 bases: TGTGCCAGCAGCTTATCGGGTGAGTCGGAAGCTTTCTTT. This translates into CASSLSGESEAFF.

The chain has TRBV5-1 and TRBJ2-1; no firm D call. The CDR3 is made up of 13 amino acids. CDR1 is SGHRS, CDR2 YFSETQ, per germline. Deletions cut 4 bases from V and 8 bases from J, with 13 bases between. CDR3 DNA: TGCGCCAGCAGCCCCGAGGCGCGATATGAGCAGTTCTTC. Translation: CASSPEARYEQFF.

There are a few counts of this clone. The chain recombines TRBV6-6 with TRBJ2-7; a weak D match, TRBD2 (5 bases). V shed 2 bases and J shed 5 bases, with 10 bases lying between them. Germline lookup yields CDR1 MNHNY and CDR2 SVGAGI (reference sequence). The CDR3 consists of 13 residues. The CDR3 DNA is TGTGCCAGCAGTTACGGAGGTTGGGACGAGCAGTACTTC. Amino acid sequence: CASSYGGWDEQYF.

V usage is TRBV18 and J usage is TRBJ1-2, with D possibly TRBD1 on 5 matching bases. This CDR3 is built from 14 residues. In germline, CDR1 is KGHSH, CDR2 LQKENI. The germline V and J ends were trimmed by 3 bases and 8 bases, with 16 bases remaining between them. The CDR3 region is CASSPSTELLGYTF. The DNA of the CDR3 is TGTGCCAGCTCACCTTCGACAGAACTACTGGGCTACACCTTC.

This clone came up a few times. The chain has TRBV11-2 and TRBJ1-3; no reliable D call. This CDR3 comprises 14 residues. The germline V gene encodes CDR1 SGHAT and CDR2 FQNNGV. Between the trimmed V and J ends, which lost 3 bases and 0 bases, there was a span of 6 bases. The CDR3 DNA sequence: TGTGCCAGCAGCTTCAGTTCCTCTGGAAACACCATATATTTT. It codes for CASSFSSSGNTIYF.

This sequence joins TRBV4-2 and TRBJ2-7, with D unclear. This CDR3 contains 15 residues. V dropped 0 bases and J dropped 6 bases, with 15 bases sitting between them. CDR1 is LGHNA and CDR2 is YNFKEQ in the germline V gene. Written as DNA, the CDR3 is TGTGCCAGCAGCCAAGAGGCTTTCGTCCGGAGCGAGCAGTACTTC. It encodes CASSQEAFVRSEQYF.

The V and J genes are TRBV18 and TRBJ2-3; 8 nucleotides match TRBD2. CDR1 and CDR2 (germline): KGHSH, LQKENI. The CDR3 spans 13 residues. Losses at the gene ends were 8 bases for V and 5 bases for J; bases not matched to a gene: 6. CDR3: CASPGLAGDTQYF. CDR3 DNA sequence: TGTGCCAGCCCGGGTCTAGCGGGAGATACGCAGTATTTT.

In this sample, this clone turned up a few times. The chain employs TRBV7-2 and TRBJ2-1; D possibly corresponds to TRBD2 (6 bases). This CDR3 comprises 14 residues. V dropped 5 bases and J dropped 7 bases, with 15 bases sitting between them. Germline loops: CDR1 SGHTA, CDR2 FQGNSA. CDR3 bases: TGTGCCAGCAGCCTCACACCCGCGGGAAATGAGCAGTTCTTC. Its protein product is CASSLTPAGNEQFF.

The rearrangement links TRBV28 to TRBJ2-7, with TRBD2 matching over 7 bases. The V gene end was trimmed by 7 bases and the J gene end by 4 bases; junction bases not matched to a gene: 10. The CDR3 spans 14 residues. Germline CDR1 is MDHEN and CDR2 is SYDVKM. This CDR3 reads CASNLPGLPYEQYF. The CDR3 nucleotides read TGTGCCAGCAACCTCCCGGGACTACCATACGAGCAGTACTTC.

This chain links TRBV5-6 with TRBJ2-7; weak D call: TRBD1 (6 bases). Looked up from germline, CDR1 is SGHDT and CDR2 is YYEEEE. This CDR3 has 14 amino acids. Trimming shortened V by 4 bases and J by 3 bases, and 14 bases separated the two germline ends. In DNA form, the CDR3 reads TGTGCCAGCAGCCCCGGGACACCAGTCTACGAGCAGTACTTC. Translation: CASSPGTPVYEQYF.

The chain is built from TRBV7-9 and TRBJ1-1; D is uncertain. Trimming left V 5 bases short and J 7 bases short, with 8 bases between. There are 11 residues in the CDR3. Germline assignment: CDR1 SEHNR and CDR2 FQNEAQ (reference sequence). This CDR3 reads CASSVYDEAFF. Here the CDR3 DNA reads TGTGCCAGCAGCGTCTACGATGAAGCTTTCTTT.

This clone was counted between two and nine times. The V call is TRBV18, the J call TRBJ2-3, with D perhaps TRBD1 (6 bases). Trimming stripped 1 base from V and 3 bases from J, with 8 bases between. Per the germline V gene, CDR1 is KGHSH and CDR2 is LQKENI. The CDR3 consists of 14 residues. The CDR3 DNA sequence: TGTGCCAGCTCACCACTAGACAGGACAGATACGCAGTATTTT. Translating gives CASSPLDRTDTQYF.

There are a few counts of this clone. This chain joins TRBV14 and TRBJ2-1, with 9 bases fitting TRBD1. Germline CDR1 reads SGHDN; CDR2 reads FVKESK. Trimming took 5 bases from V and 7 from J; bases not matched to a gene: 3. This CDR3 has 13 amino acids. The DNA for the CDR3 is TGTGCCAGCAGCTCCGGGACAGGGAATGAGCAGTTCTTC. Its translation is CASSSGTGNEQFF.

There are a few counts of this clone. The chain joins TRBV9 to TRBJ2-1, with D perhaps TRBD2 (6 bases). Between the trimmed V and J ends, which lost 5 bases and 0 bases, there was a span of 12 bases. This CDR3 has 15 residues. Germline CDR1 and CDR2: SGDLS and YYNGEE. The CDR3 coding sequence is TGTGCCAGCAGTAGGGACGGGGGCTCCTACAATGAGCAGTTCTTC. It encodes CASSRDGGSYNEQFF.

This clone showed up just a few times. The CDR3 region has the DNA TGTGCCAGCAGCTTACGTGGGCGCTCCTACAATGAGCAGTTCTTC. As protein: CASSLRGRSYNEQFF. This chain uses TRBV7-8 with TRBJ2-1; no clear D gene. CDR1 is SGHVS, CDR2 FQNEAQ, per germline. This CDR3 is 15 amino acids long. The V and J ends lost 2 bases and 0 bases respectively, with 8 bases between them.

The chain employs TRBV5-1 and TRBJ1-4; D not resolved. From germline, CDR1 is SGHRS and CDR2 YFSETQ. The CDR3 runs to 15 residues. The ends were cut back, 2 bases at V and 8 bases at J, with 16 bases in the middle. CDR3 region: CASSLGRQRGEKLFF. The DNA of the CDR3 is TGCGCCAGCAGCTTAGGGAGGCAAAGAGGAGAAAAACTGTTTTTT.

In nucleotides, the CDR3 is TGCGCCAGCAGCCCCGGGACAGGGCAACCTGGAAACACCATATATTTT. This sequence encodes CASSPGTGQPGNTIYF. The chain links TRBV5-1 to TRBJ1-3, with 9 bases matching TRBD1. Looked up from germline, CDR1 is SGHRS and CDR2 is YFSETQ. The CDR3 contains 16 residues. V trimming: 4 bases; J trimming: 2 bases; junction bases outside the gene matches: 7.

The chain is built from TRBV4-2 and TRBJ2-7; D gene unclear. The CDR3 extends over 13 amino acids. CDR1 and CDR2 from the germline V gene are LGHNA and YNFKEQ. Trimming took 0 bases from V and 3 from J, leaving 6 bases between them. The CDR3 DNA sequence: TGTGCCAGCAGCCAAGAAGGAGACTACGAGCAGTACTTC. It specifies CASSQEGDYEQYF.

The CDR3 coding sequence is TGTGCCAGCAGCGTAGGGGGGCCAGCGGGAAACTACGAGCAGTACTTC. As protein: CASSVGGPAGNYEQYF. The chain joins TRBV9 to TRBJ2-7; possibly TRBD2 for D (7 bases). V lost 0 bases to trimming and J lost 3 bases, with 16 bases between them. The CDR3 loop spans 16 amino acids. In germline, CDR1 is SGDLS, CDR2 YYNGEE.

This chain joins TRBV27 and TRBJ2-5, with D possibly matching TRBD2 (5 bases). The CDR3 is 16 residues long. Germline V gene data show CDR1 as MNHEY and CDR2 as SMNVEV (reference sequence). V lost 5 bases and J 2 bases, leaving 18 bases between the germline ends. As DNA, the CDR3 is TGTGCCAGCAGTCCTTACACGGAGGCTAGACAAGAGACCCAGTACTTC. This translates into CASSPYTEARQETQYF.

This chain joins TRBV18 and TRBJ2-3, with a possible D match to TRBD2 (6 bases). CDR3 length: 15 amino acids. Between the trimmed V and J ends, which lost 3 bases and 3 bases, there was a span of 13 bases. CDR1 KGHSH and CDR2 LQKENI come from the germline V gene. CDR3 loop: CASSPSLAGTDTQYF. CDR3 in DNA: TGTGCCAGCTCACCCTCACTGGCGGGAACAGATACGCAGTATTTT.

This clone has just a few counts. The same CDR3 also results from other DNA sequences found in this sample. The chain employs TRBV7-3 and TRBJ2-1; D is uncertain. Trimming removed 5 bases at V and 6 bases at J, with 8 bases between. The CDR3 runs 12 residues. Germline V gene lookup returns CDR1 SGHTA and CDR2 FQGTGA. CDR3 nucleotides: TGTGCCAGCAGCCCTACCGGCAATGAGCAGTTCTTC. Its protein product is CASSPTGNEQFF.

This clone has only a few counts. The J gene is TRBJ2-7, the V gene TRBV27, with D perhaps TRBD1 (6 bases). Trimming took 0 bases from V and 12 from J, leaving 12 bases between them. This CDR3 comprises 12 residues. Germline CDR1 MNHEY, CDR2 SMNVEV (reference sequence). Here the CDR3 DNA reads TGTGCCAGCAGTTTATCAGGGGGACCAGGGTACTTC. It translates to CASSLSGGPGYF.

The rearrangement links TRBV14 to TRBJ1-5; no definite D call. This CDR3 is built from 18 residues. Looked up from germline, CDR1 is SGHDN and CDR2 is FVKESK. The V end was cut by 0 bases, the J end by 3 bases, with 18 bases between. The CDR3 coding sequence is TGTGCCAGCAGCCAAGAAGTCCCAGGACTTAGGGCCAATCAGCCCCAGCATTTT. Protein product: CASSQEVPGLRANQPQHF. The full variable domain, completed using reference TRBV14 and TRBJ1-5, is EAGVTQFPSHSVIEKGQTVTLRCDPISGHDNLYWYRRVMGKEIKFLLHFVKESKQDESGMPNNRFLAERTGGTYSTLKVQPAELEDSGVYFCASSQEVPGLRANQPQHFGDGTRLSIL.

This clone was detected once. The rearrangement links TRBV7-2 to TRBJ2-7; D possibly corresponds to TRBD1 (6 bases). Germline V lookup: CDR1 SGHTA, CDR2 FQGNSA. This CDR3 comprises 16 residues. Trimming removed 5 bases at V and 0 bases at J, with 17 bases between. CDR3 coding DNA: TGTGCCAGCAGCCCGGACAGACTTCGGTCCTCCTACGAGCAGTACTTC. It yields the protein CASSPDRLRSSYEQYF.

The chain joins TRBV28 to TRBJ2-4, with D possibly matching TRBD2 (5 bases). Germline V CDR1 and CDR2: MDHEN, SYDVKM. This CDR3 is 15 amino acids long. V was cut by 5 bases and J by 8 bases, with 19 bases left in between. CDR3 bases: TGTGCCAGCAGTATAGGGAGAGGTGTCGTAGACATTCAGTACTTC. It encodes CASSIGRGVVDIQYF. The complete variable domain, with remaining parts taken from reference TRBV28 and TRBJ2-4, reads DVKVTQSSRYLVKRTGEKVFLECVQDMDHENMFWYRQDPGLGLRLIYFSYDVKMKEKGDIPEGYSVSREKKERFSLILESASTNQTSMYLCASSIGRGVVDIQYFGAGTRLSVL.

J is TRBJ1-1 and V is TRBV18; a possible D gene is TRBD1 (6 bases). Trimming shortened V by 3 bases and J by 0 bases, and 17 bases separated the two germline ends. This CDR3 comprises 17 residues. The germline V gene has CDR1 KGHSH and CDR2 LQKENI. The CDR3 here is CASSPGQTTAMNTEAFF. The DNA of the CDR3 is TGTGCCAGCTCACCCGGACAGACGACTGCAATGAACACTGAAGCTTTCTTT.

The chain recombines TRBV9 with TRBJ2-5; 11 bases agree with TRBD2. J gave up 3 bases and V 0 bases, and 4 bases lay outside the gene matches. The CDR3 is 16 residues long. Per the germline V gene, CDR1 is SGDLS and CDR2 is YYNGEE. As DNA, the CDR3 is TGTGCCAGCAGCGTAGGGGTAGCGGGAGGGAAAGAGACCCAGTACTTC. Protein sequence: CASSVGVAGGKETQYF.

V is TRBV18 and J is TRBJ2-2; 7 positions agree with TRBD1. Germline V gene data show CDR1 as KGHSH and CDR2 as LQKENI. The length of the CDR3 is 14 residues. After removal of 8 bases from V and 3 bases from J, the junction contained 6 bases not matched to a gene. The DNA for the CDR3 is TGTGCCAGCCCCGGGACAGTTCACACCGGGGAGCTGTTTTTT. The encoded protein is CASPGTVHTGELFF.